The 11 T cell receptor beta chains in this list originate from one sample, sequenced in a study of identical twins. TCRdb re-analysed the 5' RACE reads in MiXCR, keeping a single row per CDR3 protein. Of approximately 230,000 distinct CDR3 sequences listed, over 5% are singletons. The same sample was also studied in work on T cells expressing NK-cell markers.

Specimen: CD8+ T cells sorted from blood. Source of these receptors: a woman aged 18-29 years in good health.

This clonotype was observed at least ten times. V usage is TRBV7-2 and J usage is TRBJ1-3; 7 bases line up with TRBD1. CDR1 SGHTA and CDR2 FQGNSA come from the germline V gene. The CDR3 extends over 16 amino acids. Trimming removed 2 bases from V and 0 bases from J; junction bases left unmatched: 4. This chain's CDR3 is CASSLNYRGSGNTIYF. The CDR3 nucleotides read TGTGCCAGCAGCTTAAACTACAGGGGCTCTGGAAACACCATATATTTT.

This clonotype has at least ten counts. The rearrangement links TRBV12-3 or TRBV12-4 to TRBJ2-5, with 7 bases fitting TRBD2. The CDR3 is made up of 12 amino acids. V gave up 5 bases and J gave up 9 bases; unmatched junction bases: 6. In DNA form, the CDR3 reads TGTGCCAGCAGTCCCACTAGCGAGTCCCAGTACTTC. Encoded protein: CASSPTSESQYF.

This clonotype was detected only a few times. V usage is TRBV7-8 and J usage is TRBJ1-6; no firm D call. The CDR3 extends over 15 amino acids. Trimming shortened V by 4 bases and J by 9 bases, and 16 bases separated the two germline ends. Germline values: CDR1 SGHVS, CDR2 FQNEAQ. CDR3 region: CASSYLEGAGSPLHF. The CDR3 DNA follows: TGTGCCAGCAGCTACTTAGAGGGAGCAGGTTCACCCCTCCACTTT. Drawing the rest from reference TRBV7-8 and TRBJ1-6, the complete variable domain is GAGVSQSPRYKVAKRGQDVALRCDPISGHVSLFWYQQALGQGPEFLTYFQNEAQLDKSGLPSDRFFAERPEGSVSTLKIQRTQQEDSAVYLCASSYLEGAGSPLHFGNGTRLTVT.

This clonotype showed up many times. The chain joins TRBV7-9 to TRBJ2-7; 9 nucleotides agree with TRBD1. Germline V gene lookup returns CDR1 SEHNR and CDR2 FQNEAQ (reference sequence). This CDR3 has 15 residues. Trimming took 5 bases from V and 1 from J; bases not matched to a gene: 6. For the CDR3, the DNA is TGTGCCAGCAGCCTACCGGGACAGGGATCCTACGAGCAGTACTTC. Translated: CASSLPGQGSYEQYF.

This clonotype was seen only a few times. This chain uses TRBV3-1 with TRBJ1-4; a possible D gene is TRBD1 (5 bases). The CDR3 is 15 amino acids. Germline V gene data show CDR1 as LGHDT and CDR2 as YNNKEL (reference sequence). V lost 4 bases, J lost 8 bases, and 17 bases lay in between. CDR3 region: CASSRTGGRSEKLFF. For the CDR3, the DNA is TGTGCCAGCAGCCGAACGGGGGGTCGTTCCGAAAAACTGTTTTTT.

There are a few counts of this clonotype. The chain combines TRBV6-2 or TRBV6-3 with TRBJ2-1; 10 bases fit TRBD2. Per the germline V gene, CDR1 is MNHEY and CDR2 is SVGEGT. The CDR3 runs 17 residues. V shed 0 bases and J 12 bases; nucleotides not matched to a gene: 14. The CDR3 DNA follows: TGTGCCAGCAGTTACTCGTCTAGCGGGAGCACTCGCCGCGGGCAGTTCTTC. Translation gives CASSYSSSGSTRRGQFF.

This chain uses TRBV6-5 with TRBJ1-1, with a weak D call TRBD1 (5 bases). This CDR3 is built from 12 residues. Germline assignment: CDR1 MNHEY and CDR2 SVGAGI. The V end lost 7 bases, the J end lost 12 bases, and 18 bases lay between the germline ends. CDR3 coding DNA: TGTGCCAGCACCACGGGGGGAATAGGGCCTTTCTTT. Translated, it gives CASTTGGIGPFF.

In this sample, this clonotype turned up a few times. The CDR3 sequence is CASSPRSSGDQETQYF. In nucleotides, the CDR3 is TGTGCCAGCAGCCCCCGGAGTAGCGGGGATCAAGAGACCCAGTACTTC. The genes are TRBV13 and TRBJ2-5, with 8 bases matching TRBD2. V lost 5 bases to trimming and J lost 2 bases; unmatched junction nucleotides: 10. This CDR3 contains 16 residues. Germline V CDR1 and CDR2: PRHDT, FYEKMQ (reference sequence). The whole variable domain, filled in from reference TRBV13 and TRBJ2-5, reads AAGVIQSPRHLIKEKRETATLKCYPIPRHDTVYWYQQGPGQDPQFLISFYEKMQSDKGSIPDRFSAQQFSDYHSELNMSSLELGDSALYFCASSPRSSGDQETQYFGPGTRLLVL.

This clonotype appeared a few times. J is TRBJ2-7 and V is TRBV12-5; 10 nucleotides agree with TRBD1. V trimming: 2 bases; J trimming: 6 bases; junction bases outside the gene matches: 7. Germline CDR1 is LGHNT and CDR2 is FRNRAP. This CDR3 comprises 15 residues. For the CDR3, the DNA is TGTGCTAGTGGTTTGTGGGACAGGGGACGGTCCGAGCAGTACTTC. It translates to CASGLWDRGRSEQYF.

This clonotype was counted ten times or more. CDR3 amino acids: CASSYSRGEQYF. In DNA, the CDR3 is TGTGCCAGCAGTTACTCGAGGGGGGAGCAGTACTTC. J is TRBJ2-7 and V is TRBV6-5, with D perhaps matching TRBD1 (6 bases). Germline V gene lookup returns CDR1 MNHEY and CDR2 SVGAGI. This CDR3 spans 12 amino acids. V dropped 0 bases and J dropped 7 bases, with 7 bases sitting between them.

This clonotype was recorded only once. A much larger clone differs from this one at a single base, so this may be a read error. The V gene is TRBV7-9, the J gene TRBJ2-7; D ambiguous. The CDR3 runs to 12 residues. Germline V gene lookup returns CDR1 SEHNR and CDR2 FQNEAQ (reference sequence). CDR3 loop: CDSSPSAYEQYF. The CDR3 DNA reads TGTGACAGCAGCCCAAGTGCCTACGAGCAGTACTTC.